This paragraph reports one T cell receptor (beta chain). The antigen is not known. These data originate in a study of OX40 agonist ivuxolimab in advanced cancers. Study details: A mean age of approximately 64 years, range about 20 to 85, was recorded, and over 65% were male. Whole-study results and caveats: The work left the antigen specificity of expanded peripheral T cells undetermined.

The data were produced by immunoSEQ multiplex PCR, yet TCRdb's version contains in-frame clones alone and is incomplete. The sample yields about 57,000 clones, 83% seen once. Germline CDR1 MNHEY, CDR2 SVGAGI. V trimming: 2 bases; J trimming: 7 bases; junction bases outside the gene matches: 9. The CDR3 runs 15 residues. The rearrangement uses TRBV6-5 and TRBJ2-7; TRBD1 matches at 9 bases. The sequence came from an adult with an advanced solid tumor such as melanoma, head and neck, liver or kidney cancer. Specimen: CD4+ or CD8+ T cells sorted from blood, collected in a trial of the OX40 agonist ivuxolimab. The CDR3: CASSYLGQGLSEQYF. The CDR3, as DNA: TGTGCCAGCAGTTACCTGGGACAGGGCTTAAGTGAGCAGTACTTC.